The rows below give T cell receptor beta chains drawn from one sample of a study of cytomegalovirus exposure and HLA in healthy donors. Generated by immunoSEQ multiplex PCR, the TCRdb table keeps only in-frame clones and is missing some. The sample has 50,000 to 60,000 clones, 78% seen once. Sequenced material: PBMCs. The origin of the receptors is a female donor in good health and CMV-seronegative. CDR3s include the opening cysteine and the closing phenylalanine or tryptophan. Each record gives: V gene, clone size, J gene, CDR3 protein. The listing skips clone size in some rows; elsewhere it reads once, few, many or a size class.

TRBV18,.,TRBJ1-1,CASSSDLNTEAFF
TRBV30,.,TRBJ1-1,CAWSVSRGLNAFF
TRBV18,once,TRBJ1-2,CASSLGQGDYGYTF
TRBV15,once,TRBJ1-1,CATSTRDRVTEAFF
TRBV5-6,.,TRBJ1-6,CASSLMGAGDNSPLHF
TRBV25-1,.,.,CASSGKQIYEQYF
TRBV27,.,TRBJ1-5,CASSLQQGSQPQHF
TRBV9,.,TRBJ2-7,CASSPHPRTGGSYEQYF
TRBV30,.,TRBJ1-3,CAWSGHRYSGNTIYF
TRBV12-5,.,TRBJ1-1,CASGRGQGLSTEAFF
TRBV4-2,few,TRBJ1-6,CASSQDLGTGNSPLHF
TRBV9,few,TRBJ2-3,CASSARAGGWGDTQYF
TRBV5-1,few,TRBJ2-1,CASSFGSTEQFF
TRBV9,.,TRBJ2-5,CASSVTVRETQYF
TRBV5-1,.,TRBJ2-7,CASSFDSGGYEQYF
TRBV29-1,.,TRBJ2-1,CSGGVGPGYNEQFF
TRBV13,.,TRBJ1-1,CASSSPSWGQGLQPEAFF